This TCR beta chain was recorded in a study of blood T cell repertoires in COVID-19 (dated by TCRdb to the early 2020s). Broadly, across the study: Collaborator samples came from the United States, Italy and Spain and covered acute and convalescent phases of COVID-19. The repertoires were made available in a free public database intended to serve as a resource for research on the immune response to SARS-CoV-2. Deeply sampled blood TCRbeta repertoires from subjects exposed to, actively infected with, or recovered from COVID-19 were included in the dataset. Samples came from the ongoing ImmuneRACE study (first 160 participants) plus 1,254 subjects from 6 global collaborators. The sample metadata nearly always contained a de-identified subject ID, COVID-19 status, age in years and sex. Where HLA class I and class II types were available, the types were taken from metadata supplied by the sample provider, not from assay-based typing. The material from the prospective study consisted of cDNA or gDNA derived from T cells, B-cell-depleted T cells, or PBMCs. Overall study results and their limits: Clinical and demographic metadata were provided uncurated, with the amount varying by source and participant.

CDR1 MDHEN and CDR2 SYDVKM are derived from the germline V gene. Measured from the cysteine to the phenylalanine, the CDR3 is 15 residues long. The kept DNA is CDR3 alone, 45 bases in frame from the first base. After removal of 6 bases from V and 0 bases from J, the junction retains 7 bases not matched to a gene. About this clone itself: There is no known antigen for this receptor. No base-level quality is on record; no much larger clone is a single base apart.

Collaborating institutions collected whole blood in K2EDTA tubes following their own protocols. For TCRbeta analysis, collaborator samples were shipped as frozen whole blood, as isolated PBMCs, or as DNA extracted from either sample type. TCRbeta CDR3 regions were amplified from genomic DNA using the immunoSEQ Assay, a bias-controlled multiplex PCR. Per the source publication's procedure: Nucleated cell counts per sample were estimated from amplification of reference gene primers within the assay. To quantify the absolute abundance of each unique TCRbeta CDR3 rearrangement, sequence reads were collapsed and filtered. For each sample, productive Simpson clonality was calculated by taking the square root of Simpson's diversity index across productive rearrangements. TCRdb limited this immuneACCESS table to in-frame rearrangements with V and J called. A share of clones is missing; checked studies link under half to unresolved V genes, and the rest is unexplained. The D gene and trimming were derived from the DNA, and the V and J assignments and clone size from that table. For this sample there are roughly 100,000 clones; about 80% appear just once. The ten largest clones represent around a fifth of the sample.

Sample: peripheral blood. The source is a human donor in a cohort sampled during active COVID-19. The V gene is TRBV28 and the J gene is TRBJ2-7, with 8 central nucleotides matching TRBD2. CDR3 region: CASSLSGSTSYEQYF. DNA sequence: TGTGCCAGCAGCCTAAGCGGGAGCACCTCCTACGAGCAGTACTTC.